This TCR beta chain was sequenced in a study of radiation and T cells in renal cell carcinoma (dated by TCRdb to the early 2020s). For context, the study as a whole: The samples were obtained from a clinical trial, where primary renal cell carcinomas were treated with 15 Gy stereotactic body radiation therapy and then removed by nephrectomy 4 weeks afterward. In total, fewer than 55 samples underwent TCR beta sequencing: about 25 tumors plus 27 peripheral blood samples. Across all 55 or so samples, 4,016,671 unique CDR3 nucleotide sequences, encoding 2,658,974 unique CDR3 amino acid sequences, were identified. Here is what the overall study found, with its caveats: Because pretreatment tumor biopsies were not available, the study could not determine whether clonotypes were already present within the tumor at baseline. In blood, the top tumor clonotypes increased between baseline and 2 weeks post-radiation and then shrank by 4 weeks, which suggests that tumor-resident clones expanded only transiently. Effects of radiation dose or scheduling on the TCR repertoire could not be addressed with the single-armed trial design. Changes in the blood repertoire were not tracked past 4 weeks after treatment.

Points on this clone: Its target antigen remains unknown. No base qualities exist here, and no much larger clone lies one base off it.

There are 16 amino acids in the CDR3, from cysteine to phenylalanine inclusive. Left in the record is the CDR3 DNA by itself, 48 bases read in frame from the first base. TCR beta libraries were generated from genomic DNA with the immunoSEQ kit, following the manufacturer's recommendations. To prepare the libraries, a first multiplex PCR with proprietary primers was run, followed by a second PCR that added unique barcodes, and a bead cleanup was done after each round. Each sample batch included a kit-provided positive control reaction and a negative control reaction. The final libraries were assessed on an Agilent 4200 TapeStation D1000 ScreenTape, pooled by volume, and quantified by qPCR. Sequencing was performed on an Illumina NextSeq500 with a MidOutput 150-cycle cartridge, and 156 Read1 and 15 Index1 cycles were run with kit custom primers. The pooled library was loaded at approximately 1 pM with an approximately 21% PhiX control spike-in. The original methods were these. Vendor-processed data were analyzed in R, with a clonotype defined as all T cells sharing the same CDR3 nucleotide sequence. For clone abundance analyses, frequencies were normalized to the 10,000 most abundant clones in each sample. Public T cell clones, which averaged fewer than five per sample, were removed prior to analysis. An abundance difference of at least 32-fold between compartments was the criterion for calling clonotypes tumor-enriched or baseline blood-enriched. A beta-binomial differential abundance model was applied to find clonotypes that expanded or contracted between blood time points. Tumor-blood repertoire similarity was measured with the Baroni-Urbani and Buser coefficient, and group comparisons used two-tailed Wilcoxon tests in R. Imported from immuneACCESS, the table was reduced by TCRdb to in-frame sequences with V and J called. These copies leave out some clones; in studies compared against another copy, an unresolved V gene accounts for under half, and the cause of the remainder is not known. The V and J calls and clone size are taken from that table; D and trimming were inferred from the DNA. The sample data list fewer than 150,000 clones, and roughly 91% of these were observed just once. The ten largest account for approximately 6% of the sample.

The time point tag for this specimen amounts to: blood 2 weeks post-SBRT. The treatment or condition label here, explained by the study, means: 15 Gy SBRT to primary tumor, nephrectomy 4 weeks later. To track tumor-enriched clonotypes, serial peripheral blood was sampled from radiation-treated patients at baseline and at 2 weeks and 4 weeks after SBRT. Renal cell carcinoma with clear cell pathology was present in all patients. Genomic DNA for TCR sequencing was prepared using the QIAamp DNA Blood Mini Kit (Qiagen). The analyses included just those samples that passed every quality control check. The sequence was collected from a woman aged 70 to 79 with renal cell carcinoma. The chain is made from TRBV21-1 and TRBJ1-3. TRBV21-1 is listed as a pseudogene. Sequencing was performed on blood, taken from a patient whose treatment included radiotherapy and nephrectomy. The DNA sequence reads TGTGCCAGCAGCAAAGTTAGATTTGATTGTGGAAACACCATATATTTT. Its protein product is CASSKVRFDCGNTIYF.